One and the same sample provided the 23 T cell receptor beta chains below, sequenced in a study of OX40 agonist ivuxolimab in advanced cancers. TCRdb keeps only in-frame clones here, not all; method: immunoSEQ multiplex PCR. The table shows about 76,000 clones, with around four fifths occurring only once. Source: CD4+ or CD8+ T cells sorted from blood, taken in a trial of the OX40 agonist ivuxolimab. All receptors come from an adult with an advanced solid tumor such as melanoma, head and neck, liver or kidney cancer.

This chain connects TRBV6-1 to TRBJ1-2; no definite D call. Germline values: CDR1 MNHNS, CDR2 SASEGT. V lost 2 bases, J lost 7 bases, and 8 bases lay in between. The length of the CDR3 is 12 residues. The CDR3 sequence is CASSEMGGGYTF. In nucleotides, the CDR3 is TGTGCCAGCAGTGAAATGGGAGGTGGCTACACCTTC.

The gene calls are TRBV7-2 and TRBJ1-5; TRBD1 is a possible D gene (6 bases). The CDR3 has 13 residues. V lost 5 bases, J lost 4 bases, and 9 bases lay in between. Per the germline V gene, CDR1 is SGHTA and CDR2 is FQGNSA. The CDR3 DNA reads TGTGCCAGCAGCACGGACAGTAATCAGCCCCAGCATTTT. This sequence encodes CASSTDSNQPQHF.

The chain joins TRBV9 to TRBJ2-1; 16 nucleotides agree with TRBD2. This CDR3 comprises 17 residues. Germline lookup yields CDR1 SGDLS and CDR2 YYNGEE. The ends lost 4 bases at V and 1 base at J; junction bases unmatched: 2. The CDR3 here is CASSLGLAGGSYNEQFF. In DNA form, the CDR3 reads TGTGCCAGCAGCCTGGGACTAGCGGGGGGGTCCTACAATGAGCAGTTCTTC.

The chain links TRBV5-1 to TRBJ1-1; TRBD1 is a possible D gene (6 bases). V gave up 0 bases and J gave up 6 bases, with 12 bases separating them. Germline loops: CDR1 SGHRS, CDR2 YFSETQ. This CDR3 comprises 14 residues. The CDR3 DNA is TGCGCCAGCAGCTTGGAGGGCAGGGGAGCTGAAGCTTTCTTT. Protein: CASSLEGRGAEAFF. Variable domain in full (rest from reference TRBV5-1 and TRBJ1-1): KAGVTQTPRYLIKTRGQQVTLSCSPISGHRSVSWYQQTPGQGLQFLFEYFSETQRNKGNFPGRFSGRQFSNSRSEMNVSTLELGDSALYLCASSLEGRGAEAFFGQGTRLTVV.

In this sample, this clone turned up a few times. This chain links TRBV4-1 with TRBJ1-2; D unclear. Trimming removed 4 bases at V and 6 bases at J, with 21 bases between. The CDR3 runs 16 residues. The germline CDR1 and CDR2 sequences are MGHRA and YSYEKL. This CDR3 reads CASSPKHSRILHGYTF. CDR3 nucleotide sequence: TGCGCCAGCAGCCCGAAGCACAGCAGGATACTCCATGGCTACACCTTC.

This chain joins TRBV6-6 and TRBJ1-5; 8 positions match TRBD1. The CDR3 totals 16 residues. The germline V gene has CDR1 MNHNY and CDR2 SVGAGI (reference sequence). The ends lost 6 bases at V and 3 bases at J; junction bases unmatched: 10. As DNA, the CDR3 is TGTGCCAGCAGCCCCCTCCGACAGGGGTACAATCAGCCCCAGCATTTT. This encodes CASSPLRQGYNQPQHF.

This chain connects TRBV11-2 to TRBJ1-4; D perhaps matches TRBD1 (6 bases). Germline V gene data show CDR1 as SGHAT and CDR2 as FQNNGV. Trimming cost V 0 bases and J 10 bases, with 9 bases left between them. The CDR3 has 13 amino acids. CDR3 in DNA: TGTGCCAGCAGCTTAGATGGGGGCGGAAAACTGTTTTTT. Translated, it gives CASSLDGGGKLFF.

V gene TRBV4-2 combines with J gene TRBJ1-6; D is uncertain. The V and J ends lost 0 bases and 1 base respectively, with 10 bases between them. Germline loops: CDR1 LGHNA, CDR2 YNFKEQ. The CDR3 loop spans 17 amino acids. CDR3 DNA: TGTGCCAGCAGCCAAGATTTAGCCTCGTCCTATAATTCACCCCTCCACTTT. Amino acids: CASSQDLASSYNSPLHF.

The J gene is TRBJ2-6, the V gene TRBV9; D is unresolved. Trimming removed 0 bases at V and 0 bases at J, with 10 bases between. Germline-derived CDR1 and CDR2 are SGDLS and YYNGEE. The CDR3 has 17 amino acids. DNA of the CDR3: TGTGCCAGCAGCGTAGAGGGAATCGGCTCTGGGGCCAACGTCCTGACTTTC. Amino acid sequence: CASSVEGIGSGANVLTF.

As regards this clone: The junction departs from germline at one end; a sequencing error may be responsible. CDR3 region: CASSLTGGLTEAFF. CDR3 in DNA: TGTGCCAGCAGCCTAACAGGGGGCCTGACTGAAGCTTTCTTT. This rearrangement joins TRBV7-3 to TRBJ1-1; TRBD1 aligns across 9 bases. Germline CDR1 reads SGHTA; CDR2 reads FQGTGA. CDR3 length: 14 amino acids.

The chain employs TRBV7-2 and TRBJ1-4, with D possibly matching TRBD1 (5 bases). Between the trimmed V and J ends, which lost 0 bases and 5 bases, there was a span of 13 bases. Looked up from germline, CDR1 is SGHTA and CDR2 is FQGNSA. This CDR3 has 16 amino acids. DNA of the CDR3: TGTGCCAGCAGCTTAGCGCTATCTGGGGCCAATGAAAAACTGTTTTTT. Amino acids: CASSLALSGANEKLFF.

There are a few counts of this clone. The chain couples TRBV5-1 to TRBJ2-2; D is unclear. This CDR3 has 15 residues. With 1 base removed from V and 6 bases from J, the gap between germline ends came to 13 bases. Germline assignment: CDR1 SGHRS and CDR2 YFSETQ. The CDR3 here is CASSLRRPRAGELFF. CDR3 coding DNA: TGCGCCAGCAGCTTGCGGCGGCCTCGGGCCGGGGAGCTGTTTTTT.

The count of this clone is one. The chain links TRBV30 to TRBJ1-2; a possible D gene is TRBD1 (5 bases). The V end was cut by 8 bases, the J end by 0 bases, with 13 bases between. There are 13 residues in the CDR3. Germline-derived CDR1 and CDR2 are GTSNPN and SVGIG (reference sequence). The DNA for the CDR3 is TGTGCCGGGGCCGGTTCCACTAACTATGGCTACACCTTC. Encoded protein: CAGAGSTNYGYTF.

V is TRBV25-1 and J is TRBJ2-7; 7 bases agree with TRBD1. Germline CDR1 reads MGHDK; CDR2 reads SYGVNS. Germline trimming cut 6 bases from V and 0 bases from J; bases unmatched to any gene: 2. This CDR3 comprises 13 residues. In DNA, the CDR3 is TGTGCCAGCAGAGAGGGGGCCTCCTACGAGCAGTACTTC. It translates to CASREGASYEQYF.

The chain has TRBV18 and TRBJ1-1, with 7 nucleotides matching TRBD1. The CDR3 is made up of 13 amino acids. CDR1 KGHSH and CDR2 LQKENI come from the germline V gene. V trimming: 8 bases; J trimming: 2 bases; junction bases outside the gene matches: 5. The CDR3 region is CASTRGGNTEAFF. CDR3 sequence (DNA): TGTGCCAGCACGAGAGGGGGCAACACTGAAGCTTTCTTT. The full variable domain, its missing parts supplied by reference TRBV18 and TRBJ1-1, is NAGVMQNPRHLVRRRGQEARLRCSPMKGHSHVYWYRQLPEEGLKFMVYLQKENIIDESGMPKERFSAEFPKEGPSILRIQQVVRGDSAAYFCASTRGGNTEAFFGQGTRLTVV.

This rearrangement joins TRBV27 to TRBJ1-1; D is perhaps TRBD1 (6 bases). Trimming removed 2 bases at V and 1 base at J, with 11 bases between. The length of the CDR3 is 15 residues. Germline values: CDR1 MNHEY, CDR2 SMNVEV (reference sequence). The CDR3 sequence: CASSLGGAQNTEAFF. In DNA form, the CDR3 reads TGTGCCAGCAGTTTAGGGGGGGCACAGAACACTGAAGCTTTCTTT.

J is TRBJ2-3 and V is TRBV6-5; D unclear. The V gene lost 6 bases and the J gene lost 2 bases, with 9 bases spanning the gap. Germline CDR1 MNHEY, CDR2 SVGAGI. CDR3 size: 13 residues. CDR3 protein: CASSLWNTDTQYF. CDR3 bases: TGTGCCAGCAGCCTGTGGAACACAGATACGCAGTATTTT.

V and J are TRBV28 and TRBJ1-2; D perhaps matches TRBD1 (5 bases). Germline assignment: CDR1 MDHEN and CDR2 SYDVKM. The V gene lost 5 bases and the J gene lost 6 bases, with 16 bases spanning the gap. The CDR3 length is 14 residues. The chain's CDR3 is CASSIISSGNGYTF. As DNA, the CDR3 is TGTGCCAGCAGTATCATCTCCTCAGGGAATGGCTACACCTTC.

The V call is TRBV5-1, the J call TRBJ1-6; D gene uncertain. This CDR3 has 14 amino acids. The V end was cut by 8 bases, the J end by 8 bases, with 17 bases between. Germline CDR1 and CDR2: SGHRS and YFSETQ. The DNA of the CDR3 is TGCGCCAGATCTCCGGGCGGCTCTGATTCACCCCTCCACTTT. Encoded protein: CARSPGGSDSPLHF.

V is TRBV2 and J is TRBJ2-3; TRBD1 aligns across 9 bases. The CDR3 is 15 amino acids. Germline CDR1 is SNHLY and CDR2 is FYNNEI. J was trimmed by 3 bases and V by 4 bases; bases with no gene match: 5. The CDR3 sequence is CASSVGQGSTDTQYF. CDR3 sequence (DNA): TGTGCCAGCAGTGTGGGACAGGGAAGTACAGATACGCAGTATTTT.

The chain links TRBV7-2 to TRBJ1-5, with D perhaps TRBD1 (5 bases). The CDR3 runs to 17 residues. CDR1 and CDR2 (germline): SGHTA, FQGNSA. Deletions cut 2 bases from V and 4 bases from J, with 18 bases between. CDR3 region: CASSLSWRQGGNQPQHF. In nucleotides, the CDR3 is TGTGCCAGCAGCTTATCATGGAGGCAGGGTGGTAATCAGCCCCAGCATTTT.

Written as DNA, the CDR3 is TGCGCCAGCAGTGAGTCCCGGTCCCTTAATGAAAAACTGTTTTTT. This gives the protein CASSESRSLNEKLFF. The genes are TRBV10-2 and TRBJ1-4; D not resolved. The length of the CDR3 is 15 residues. The germline V and J ends were trimmed by 0 bases and 4 bases, with 9 bases remaining between them. Germline loops: CDR1 WSHSY, CDR2 SAAADI.

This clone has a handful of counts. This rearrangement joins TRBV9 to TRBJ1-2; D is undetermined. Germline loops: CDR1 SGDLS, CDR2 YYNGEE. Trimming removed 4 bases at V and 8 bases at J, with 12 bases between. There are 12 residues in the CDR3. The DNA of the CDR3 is TGTGCCAGCAGCAAGAACCAATTAGGCTACACCTTC. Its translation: CASSKNQLGYTF.